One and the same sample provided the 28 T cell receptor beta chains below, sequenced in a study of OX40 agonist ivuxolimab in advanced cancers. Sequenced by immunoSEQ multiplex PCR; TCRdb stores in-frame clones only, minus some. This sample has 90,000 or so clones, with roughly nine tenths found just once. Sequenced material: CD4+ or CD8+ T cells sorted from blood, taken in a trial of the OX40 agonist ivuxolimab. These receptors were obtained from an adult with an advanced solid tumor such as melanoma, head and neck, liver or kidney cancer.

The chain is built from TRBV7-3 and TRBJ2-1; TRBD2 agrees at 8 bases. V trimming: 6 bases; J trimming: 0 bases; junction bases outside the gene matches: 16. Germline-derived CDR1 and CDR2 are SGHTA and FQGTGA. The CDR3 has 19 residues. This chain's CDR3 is CASSVTGLGTYSSYNEQFF. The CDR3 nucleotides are TGTGCCAGCAGTGTTACGGGACTAGGTACCTACAGCTCCTACAATGAGCAGTTCTTC.

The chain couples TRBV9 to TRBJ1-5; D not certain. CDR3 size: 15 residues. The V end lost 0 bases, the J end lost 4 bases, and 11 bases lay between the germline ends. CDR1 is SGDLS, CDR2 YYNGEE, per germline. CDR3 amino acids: CASSVEGKGNQPQHF. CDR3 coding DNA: TGTGCCAGCAGCGTAGAAGGAAAGGGAAATCAGCCCCAGCATTTT.

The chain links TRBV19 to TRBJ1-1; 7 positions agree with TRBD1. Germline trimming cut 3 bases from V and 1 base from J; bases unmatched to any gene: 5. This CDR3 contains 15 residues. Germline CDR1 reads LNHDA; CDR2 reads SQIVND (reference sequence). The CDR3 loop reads CASSIRQGKNTEAFF. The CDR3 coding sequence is TGTGCCAGTAGTATTAGACAGGGCAAGAACACTGAAGCTTTCTTT.

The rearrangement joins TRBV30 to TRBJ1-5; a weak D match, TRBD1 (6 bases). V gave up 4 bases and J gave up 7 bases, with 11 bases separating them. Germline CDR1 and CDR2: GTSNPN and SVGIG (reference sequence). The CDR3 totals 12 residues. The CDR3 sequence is CAWNREGQPQHF. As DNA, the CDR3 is TGTGCCTGGAACAGGGAGGGACAGCCCCAGCATTTT.

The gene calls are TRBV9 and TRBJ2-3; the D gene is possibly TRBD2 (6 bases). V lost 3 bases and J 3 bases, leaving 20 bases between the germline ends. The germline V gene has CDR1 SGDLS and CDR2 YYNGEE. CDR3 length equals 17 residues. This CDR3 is CASSAGMTSLETDTQYF. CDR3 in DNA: TGTGCCAGCAGCGCTGGGATGACTAGTTTAGAGACAGATACGCAGTATTTT.

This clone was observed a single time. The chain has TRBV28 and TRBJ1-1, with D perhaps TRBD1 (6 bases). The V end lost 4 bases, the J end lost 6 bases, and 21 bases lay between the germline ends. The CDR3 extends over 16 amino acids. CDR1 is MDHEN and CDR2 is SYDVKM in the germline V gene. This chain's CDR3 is CASSSLSGAKVAEAFF. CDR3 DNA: TGTGCCAGCAGTTCTCTATCGGGGGCAAAAGTAGCTGAAGCTTTCTTT.

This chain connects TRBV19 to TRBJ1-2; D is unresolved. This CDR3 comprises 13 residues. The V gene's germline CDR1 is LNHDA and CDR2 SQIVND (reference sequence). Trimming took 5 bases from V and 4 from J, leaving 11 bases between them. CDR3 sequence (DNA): TGTGCCAGTAGTCCAGGTATCGGCTATGGCTACACCTTC. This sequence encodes CASSPGIGYGYTF.

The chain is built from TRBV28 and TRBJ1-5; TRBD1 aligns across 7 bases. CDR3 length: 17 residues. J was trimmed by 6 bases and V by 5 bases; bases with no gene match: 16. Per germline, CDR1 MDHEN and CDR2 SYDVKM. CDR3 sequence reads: CASSPVQGEGVGQPQHF. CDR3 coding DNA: TGTGCCAGCAGTCCCGTCCAGGGGGAGGGCGTCGGTCAGCCCCAGCATTTT.

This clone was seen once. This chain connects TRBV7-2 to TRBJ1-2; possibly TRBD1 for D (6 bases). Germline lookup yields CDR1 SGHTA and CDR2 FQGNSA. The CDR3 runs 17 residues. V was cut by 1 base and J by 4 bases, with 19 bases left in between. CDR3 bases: TGTGCCAGCAGCTTAGATGTTTCGGGACATTACTTCTATGGCTACACCTTC. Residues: CASSLDVSGHYFYGYTF. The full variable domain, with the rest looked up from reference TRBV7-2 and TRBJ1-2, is GAGVSQSPSNKVTEKGKDVELRCDPISGHTALYWYRQSLGQGLEFLIYFQGNSAPDKSGLPSDRFSAERTGGSVSTLTIQRTQQEDSAVYLCASSLDVSGHYFYGYTFGSGTRLTVV.

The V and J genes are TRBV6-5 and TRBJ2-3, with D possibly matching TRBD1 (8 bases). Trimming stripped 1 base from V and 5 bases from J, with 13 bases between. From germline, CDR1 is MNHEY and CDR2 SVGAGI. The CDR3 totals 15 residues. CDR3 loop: CASSYLYRGGDTQYF. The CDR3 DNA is TGTGCCAGCAGTTACTTATACAGGGGGGGAGATACGCAGTATTTT.

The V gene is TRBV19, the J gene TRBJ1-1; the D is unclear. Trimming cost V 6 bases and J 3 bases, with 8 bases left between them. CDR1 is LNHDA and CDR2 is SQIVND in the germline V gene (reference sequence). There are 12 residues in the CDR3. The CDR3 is CASRFPDTEAFF. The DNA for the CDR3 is TGTGCCAGTAGATTCCCGGACACTGAAGCTTTCTTT.

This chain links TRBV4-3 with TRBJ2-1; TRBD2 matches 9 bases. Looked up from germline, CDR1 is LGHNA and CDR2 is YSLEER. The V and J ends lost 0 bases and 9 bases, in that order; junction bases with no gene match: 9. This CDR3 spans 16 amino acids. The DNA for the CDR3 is TGCGCCAGCAGCCAAGATCTCGCGGGGGGGCACGTTGAGCAGTTCTTC. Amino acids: CASSQDLAGGHVEQFF.

The DNA for the CDR3 is TGTGCCAGCAGCTACCCAAACTATGGCTACACCTTC. Encoded protein: CASSYPNYGYTF. This chain joins TRBV6-5 and TRBJ1-2; D remains ambiguous. The CDR3 runs to 12 residues. Trimming removed 6 bases from V and 2 bases from J, with 7 bases in between. In germline, CDR1 is MNHEY, CDR2 SVGAGI.

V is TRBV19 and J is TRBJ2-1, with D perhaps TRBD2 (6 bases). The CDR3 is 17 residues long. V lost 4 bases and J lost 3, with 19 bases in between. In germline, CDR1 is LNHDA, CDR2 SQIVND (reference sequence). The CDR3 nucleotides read TGTGCCAGTAGTACCCGACTAGGTGCCGGCCTCTACAATGAGCAGTTCTTC. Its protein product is CASSTRLGAGLYNEQFF.

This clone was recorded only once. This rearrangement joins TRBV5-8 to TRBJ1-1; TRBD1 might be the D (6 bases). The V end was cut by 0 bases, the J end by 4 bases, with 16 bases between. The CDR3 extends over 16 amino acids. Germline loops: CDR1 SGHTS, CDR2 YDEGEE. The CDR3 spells CASSLDARGAVTEAFF. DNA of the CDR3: TGTGCCAGCAGCTTGGACGCTCGGGGGGCGGTCACTGAAGCTTTCTTT.

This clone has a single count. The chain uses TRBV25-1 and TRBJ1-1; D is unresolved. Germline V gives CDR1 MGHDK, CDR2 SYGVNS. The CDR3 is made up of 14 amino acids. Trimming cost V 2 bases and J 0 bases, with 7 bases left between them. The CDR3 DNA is TGTGCCAGCAGTGAAGAAGGGATGAACACTGAAGCTTTCTTT. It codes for CASSEEGMNTEAFF.

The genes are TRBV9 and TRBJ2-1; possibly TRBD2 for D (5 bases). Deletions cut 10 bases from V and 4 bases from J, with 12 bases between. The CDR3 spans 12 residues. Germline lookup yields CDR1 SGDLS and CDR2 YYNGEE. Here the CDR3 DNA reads TGTGCCGGGCGGGTTGTTTACAATGAGCAGTTCTTC. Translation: CAGRVVYNEQFF.

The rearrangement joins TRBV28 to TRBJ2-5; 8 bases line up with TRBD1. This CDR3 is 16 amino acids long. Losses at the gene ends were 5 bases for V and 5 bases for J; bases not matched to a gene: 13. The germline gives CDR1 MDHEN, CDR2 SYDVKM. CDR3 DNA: TGTGCCAGCAGTCTGACAGGGGACACAGGAGGGGAGACCCAGTACTTC. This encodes CASSLTGDTGGETQYF.

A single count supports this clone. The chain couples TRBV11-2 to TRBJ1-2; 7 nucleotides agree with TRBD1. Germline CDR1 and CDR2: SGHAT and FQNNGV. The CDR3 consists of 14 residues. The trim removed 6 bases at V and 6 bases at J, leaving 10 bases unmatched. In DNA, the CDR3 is TGTGCCAGCAGAAGACCGGGACAGACGGATGGCTACACCTTC. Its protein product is CASRRPGQTDGYTF.

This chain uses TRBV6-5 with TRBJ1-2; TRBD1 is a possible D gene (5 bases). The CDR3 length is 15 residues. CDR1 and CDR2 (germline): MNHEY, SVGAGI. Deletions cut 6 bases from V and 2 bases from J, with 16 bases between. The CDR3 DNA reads TGTGCCAGCAGAAGGTCGTCGGGACGGAACTATGGCTACACCTTC. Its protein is CASRRSSGRNYGYTF.

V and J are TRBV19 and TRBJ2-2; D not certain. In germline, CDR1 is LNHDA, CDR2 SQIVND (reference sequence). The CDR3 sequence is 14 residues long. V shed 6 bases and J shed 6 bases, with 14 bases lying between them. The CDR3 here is CASSLVGRAGELFF. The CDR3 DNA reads TGTGCCAGTAGCCTCGTCGGGCGCGCCGGGGAGCTGTTTTTT.

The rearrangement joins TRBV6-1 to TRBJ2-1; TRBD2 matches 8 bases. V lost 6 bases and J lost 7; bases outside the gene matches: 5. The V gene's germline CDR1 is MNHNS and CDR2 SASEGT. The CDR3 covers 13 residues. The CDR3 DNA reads TGTGCCAGCAGAGGGACTAGGGGGAATGAGCAGTTCTTC. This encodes CASRGTRGNEQFF.

The CDR3 nucleotides are TGTGCCAGCACGGGCAGCTCCTACGAGCAGTACTTC. This sequence encodes CASTGSSYEQYF. The chain has TRBV5-4 and TRBJ2-7; D gene uncertain. Trimming took 6 bases from V and 0 from J, leaving 7 bases between them. This CDR3 spans 12 amino acids. CDR1 is SGHNT and CDR2 is YYREEE in the germline V gene (reference sequence).

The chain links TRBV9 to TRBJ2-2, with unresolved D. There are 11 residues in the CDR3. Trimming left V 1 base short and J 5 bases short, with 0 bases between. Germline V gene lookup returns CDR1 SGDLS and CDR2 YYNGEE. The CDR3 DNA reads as TGTGCCAGCAGCGTAACCGGGGAGCTGTTTTTT. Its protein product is CASSVTGELFF.

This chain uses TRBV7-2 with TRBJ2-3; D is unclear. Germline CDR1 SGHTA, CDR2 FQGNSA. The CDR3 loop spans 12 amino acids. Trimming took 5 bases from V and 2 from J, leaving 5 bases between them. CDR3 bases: TGTGCCAGCAGCGCGATCACAGATACGCAGTATTTT. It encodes CASSAITDTQYF.

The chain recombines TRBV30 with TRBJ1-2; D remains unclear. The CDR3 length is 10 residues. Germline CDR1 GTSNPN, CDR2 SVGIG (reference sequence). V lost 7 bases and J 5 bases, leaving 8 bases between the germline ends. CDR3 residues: CALKFYGYTF. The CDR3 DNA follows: TGTGCCTTGAAATTTTATGGCTACACCTTC.

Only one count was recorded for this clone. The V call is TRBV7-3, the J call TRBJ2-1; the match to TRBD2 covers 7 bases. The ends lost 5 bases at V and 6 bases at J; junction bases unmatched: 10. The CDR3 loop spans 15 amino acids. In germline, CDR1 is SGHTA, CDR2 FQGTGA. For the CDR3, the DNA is TGTGCCAGCAGCCCCCCCCCGGGGGGAACCAATGAGCAGTTCTTC. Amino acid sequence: CASSPPPGGTNEQFF.

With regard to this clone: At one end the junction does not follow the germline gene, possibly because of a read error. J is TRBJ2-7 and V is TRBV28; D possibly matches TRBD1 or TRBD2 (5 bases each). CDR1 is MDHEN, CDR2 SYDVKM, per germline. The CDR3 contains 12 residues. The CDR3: CASSFGRGGLNF. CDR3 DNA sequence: TGTGCCAGCAGTTTTGGCCGTGGGGGATTGAACTTC. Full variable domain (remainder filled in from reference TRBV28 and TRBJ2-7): DVKVTQSSRYLVKRTGEKVFLECVQDMDHENMFWYRQDPGLGLRLIYFSYDVKMKEKGDIPEGYSVSREKKERFSLILESASTNQTSMYLCASSFGRGGLNFGPGTRLTVT.